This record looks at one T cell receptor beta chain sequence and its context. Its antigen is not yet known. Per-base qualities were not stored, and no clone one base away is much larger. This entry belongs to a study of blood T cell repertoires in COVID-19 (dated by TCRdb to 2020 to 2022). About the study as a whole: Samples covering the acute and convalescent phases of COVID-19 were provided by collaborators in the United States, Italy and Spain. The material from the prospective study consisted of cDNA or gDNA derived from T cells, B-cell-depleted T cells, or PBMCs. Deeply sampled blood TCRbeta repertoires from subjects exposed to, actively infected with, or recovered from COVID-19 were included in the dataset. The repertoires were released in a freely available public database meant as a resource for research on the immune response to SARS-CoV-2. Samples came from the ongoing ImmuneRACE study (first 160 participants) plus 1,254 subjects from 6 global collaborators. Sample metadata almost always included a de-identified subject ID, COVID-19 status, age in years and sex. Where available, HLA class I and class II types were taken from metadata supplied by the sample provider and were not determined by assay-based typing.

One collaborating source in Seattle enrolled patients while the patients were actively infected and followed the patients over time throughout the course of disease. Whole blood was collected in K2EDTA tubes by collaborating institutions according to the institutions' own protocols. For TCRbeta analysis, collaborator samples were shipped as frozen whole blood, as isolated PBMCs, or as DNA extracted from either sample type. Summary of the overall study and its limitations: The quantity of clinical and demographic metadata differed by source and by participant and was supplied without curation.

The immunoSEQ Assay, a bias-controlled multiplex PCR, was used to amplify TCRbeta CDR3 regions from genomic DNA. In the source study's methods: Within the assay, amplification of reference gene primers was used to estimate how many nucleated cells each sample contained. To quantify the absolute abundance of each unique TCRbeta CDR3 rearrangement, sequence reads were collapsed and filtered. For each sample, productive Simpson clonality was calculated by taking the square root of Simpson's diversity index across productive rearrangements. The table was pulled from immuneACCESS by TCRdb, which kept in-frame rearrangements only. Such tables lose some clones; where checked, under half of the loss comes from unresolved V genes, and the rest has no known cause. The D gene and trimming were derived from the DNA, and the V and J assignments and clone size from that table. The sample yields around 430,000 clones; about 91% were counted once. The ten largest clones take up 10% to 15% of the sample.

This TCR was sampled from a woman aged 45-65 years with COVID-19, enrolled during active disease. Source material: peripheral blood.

The DNA reads as follows: TGTGCCAGCGCCTATGGGGAGGGGTCCAGGGAGCAGTACTTC. Its protein is CASAYGEGSREQYF. The sequence links TRBV27 to TRBJ2-7, with 7 central nucleotides matching TRBD2. CDR1 and CDR2 are drawn from the germline V gene (reference sequence): MNHEY, SMNVEV. CDR3 length: 14 amino acids, cysteine to phenylalanine. Only CDR3 DNA remains: 42 bases, in frame from the first base. V and J are trimmed by 8 bases and 7 bases, and the gene matches miss 14 bases of the junction.